The clone carrying this T cell receptor beta chain was detected only once. Its antigen is unidentified. Naive-designated CD8 cells lacked CD45RO, were positively enriched for CCR7, and omitted terminally differentiated effector memory CD45RA+ cells. This specimen comes from a study of shared clonotypes between healthy human individuals. Study-wide results and caveats: The sharing of around 5% of naive CD4 clonotypes was seen across a few donors.

CDR3 size: 15 residues. Trimming took 4 bases from V and 3 from J; bases not matched to a gene: 7. CDR1 and CDR2 from the germline V gene are SGHNT and YYREEE (reference sequence). Using immunoSEQ multiplex PCR, the repertoire was profiled, and TCRdb retains in-frame clones only, with some absent. In the table there are some 2.1 million clones, about 95% of which are singletons. This receptor was taken from a man aged 18 to 30 in good health. The sample taken for sequencing was naive CD8+ T cells sorted from blood. This chain connects TRBV5-4 to TRBJ1-2; 9 nucleotides agree with TRBD1. The CDR3 nucleotides read TGTGCCAGCAGCCATTCGGACAGGGGCTACTATGGCTACACCTTC. Translation gives CASSHSDRGYYGYTF. The whole variable domain, filled in from reference TRBV5-4 and TRBJ1-2, reads ETGVTQSPTHLIKTRGQQVTLRCSSQSGHNTVSWYQQALGQGPQFIFQYYREEENGRGNFPPRFSGLQFPNYSSELNVNALELDDSALYLCASSHSDRGYYGYTFGSGTRLTVV.